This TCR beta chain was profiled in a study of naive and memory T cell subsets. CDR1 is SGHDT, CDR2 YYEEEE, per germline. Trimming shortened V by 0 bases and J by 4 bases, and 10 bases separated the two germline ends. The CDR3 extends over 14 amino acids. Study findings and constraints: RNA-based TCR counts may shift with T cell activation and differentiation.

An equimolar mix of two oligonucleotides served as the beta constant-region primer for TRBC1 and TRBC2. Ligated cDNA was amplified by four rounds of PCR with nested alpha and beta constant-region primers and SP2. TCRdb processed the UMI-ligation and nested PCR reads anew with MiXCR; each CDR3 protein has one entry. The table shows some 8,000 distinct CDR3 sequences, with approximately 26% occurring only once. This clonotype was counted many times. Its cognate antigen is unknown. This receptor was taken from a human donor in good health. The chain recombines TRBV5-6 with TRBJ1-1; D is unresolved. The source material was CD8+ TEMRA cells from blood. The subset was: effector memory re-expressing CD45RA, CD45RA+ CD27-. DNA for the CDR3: TGTGCCAGCAGCTTGGAGCTTATCACCACTGAAGCTTTCTTT. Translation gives CASSLELITTEAFF.